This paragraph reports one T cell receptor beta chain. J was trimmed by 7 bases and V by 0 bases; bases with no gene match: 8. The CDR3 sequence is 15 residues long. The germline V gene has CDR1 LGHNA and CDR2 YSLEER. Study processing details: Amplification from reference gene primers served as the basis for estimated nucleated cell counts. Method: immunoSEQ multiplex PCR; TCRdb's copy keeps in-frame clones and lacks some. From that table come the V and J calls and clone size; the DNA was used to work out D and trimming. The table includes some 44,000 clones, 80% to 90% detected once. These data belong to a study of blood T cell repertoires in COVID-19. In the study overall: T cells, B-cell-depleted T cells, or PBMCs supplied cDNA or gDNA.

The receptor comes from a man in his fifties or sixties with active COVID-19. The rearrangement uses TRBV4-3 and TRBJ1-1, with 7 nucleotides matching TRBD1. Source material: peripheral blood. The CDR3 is CASSQEHRGLYEAFF. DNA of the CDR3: TGCGCCAGCAGCCAAGAACACAGGGGCCTTTATGAAGCTTTCTTT.